The next 12 T cell receptor beta chains were all read from a single sample in a study of T cell repertoires in cytomegalovirus infection. Each CDR3 protein gets one entry after TCRdb re-called the reads with MiXCR. The table shows over 200,000 distinct CDR3 sequences, with roughly 13% occurring only once. The sample consisted of PBMCs. The receptors here all came from a human donor in good health (CMV status not recorded). Some clones in this sample may be carry-over from other donors' samples.

The rearrangement links TRBV6-5 to TRBJ1-3; D not resolved. The CDR3 has 15 residues. Trimming stripped 0 bases from V and 8 bases from J, with 14 bases between. CDR1 MNHEY and CDR2 SVGAGI come from the germline V gene. CDR3 protein: CASSYSGNREDTIYF. The CDR3 bases are TGTGCCAGCAGTTACTCGGGCAACCGCGAGGACACCATATATTTT.

A few counts support this clonotype. The V and J genes are TRBV6-2 or TRBV6-3 and TRBJ2-7; TRBD2 matches 14 bases. This CDR3 comprises 15 residues. CDR1 and CDR2 from the germline V gene are MNHEY and SVGEGT. J lost 6 bases, V lost 8 bases, and 9 bases had no gene match. CDR3 in amino acids: CASVGRGLAGVEQYF. In DNA form, the CDR3 reads TGTGCCAGCGTTGGTAGGGGACTAGCGGGAGTCGAGCAGTACTTC.

J is TRBJ2-1 and V is TRBV10-1, with a weak D call TRBD2 (7 bases). V lost 4 bases, J lost 11 bases, and 21 bases lay in between. Germline CDR1 reads WNHNN; CDR2 reads SYGVQD (reference sequence). This CDR3 contains 15 residues. CDR3 in DNA: TGCGCCAGCAGTGGCTGGGGGGGGGCCCGACTGAAGCAGTTCTTC. It is translated as CASSGWGGARLKQFF.

This clonotype was seen repeatedly, ten times or more. This chain links TRBV19 with TRBJ2-1; TRBD2 matches at 10 bases. Trimming took 2 bases from V and 3 from J; bases not matched to a gene: 7. This CDR3 region has 17 residues. Germline CDR1 LNHDA, CDR2 SQIVND (reference sequence). CDR3 amino acids: CASSILLTSGLYNEQFF. CDR3 nucleotides: TGTGCCAGTAGTATACTCTTGACTAGCGGGCTCTACAATGAGCAGTTCTTC.

This clonotype has a handful of counts. This sequence joins TRBV12-3 or TRBV12-4 and TRBJ2-5; D is ambiguous. The CDR3 is 11 amino acids. V was cut by 6 bases and J by 5 bases, with 7 bases left in between. CDR3 coding DNA: TGTGCCAGCAGGATTGGGGAGACCCAGTACTTC. This gives the protein CASRIGETQYF.

Concerning this clonotype itself: This may be a read error, as it is one base from a much larger clone. This chain connects TRBV4-1 to TRBJ1-5; D unresolved. Germline V gene lookup returns CDR1 MGHRA and CDR2 YSYEKL. V shed 1 base and J shed 8 bases, with 12 bases lying between them. The CDR3 sequence is 14 residues long. CDR3 in DNA: TGCGCCAGCAGCCAAGGGGCGGTCTTTGAGCCCCAGCATTTT. Protein sequence: CASSQGAVFEPQHF.

This clonotype was recorded many times. V is TRBV7-8 and J is TRBJ2-7, with 7 nucleotides matching TRBD1. The CDR3 is made up of 14 amino acids. Germline CDR1 reads SGHVS; CDR2 reads FQNEAQ. V lost 1 base to trimming and J lost 6 bases; unmatched junction nucleotides: 6. The CDR3 loop reads CASSLGLDRAEQYF. The CDR3 nucleotides read TGTGCCAGCAGCTTAGGCCTTGACAGGGCCGAGCAGTACTTC.

The chain combines TRBV5-1 with TRBJ1-1; the D is unclear. Trimming removed 2 bases at V and 1 base at J, with 9 bases between. The CDR3 extends over 14 amino acids. CDR1 SGHRS and CDR2 YFSETQ come from the germline V gene. CDR3 nucleotides: TGCGCCAGCAGCTTTGAAGGGCCGAACACTGAAGCTTTCTTT. Translated: CASSFEGPNTEAFF.

This clonotype was seen a few times. V usage is TRBV19 and J usage is TRBJ1-5; the D gene is possibly TRBD1 (6 bases). V lost 4 bases and J 11 bases, leaving 21 bases between the germline ends. The length of the CDR3 is 15 residues. In germline, CDR1 is LNHDA, CDR2 SQIVND (reference sequence). The CDR3 DNA is TGTGCCAGTAGTACCCCGGGACAAGGAAAATGGTCCCAGCATTTT. This translates into CASSTPGQGKWSQHF. Filled out from reference TRBV19 and TRBJ1-5, the complete variable domain reads DGGITQSPKYLFRKEGQNVTLSCEQNLNHDAMYWYRQDPGQGLRLIYYSQIVNDFQKGDIAEGYSVSREKKESFPLTVTSAQKNPTAFYLCASSTPGQGKWSQHFGDGTRLSIL.

The chain has TRBV4-1 and TRBJ1-5; tentatively, D is TRBD1 (5 bases). V was clipped by 1 base and J by 2 bases, with 15 bases between them. The CDR3 runs 17 residues. The germline CDR1 and CDR2 sequences are MGHRA and YSYEKL. The CDR3 sequence is CASSQGAGGRGNQPQHF. Written as DNA, the CDR3 is TGCGCCAGCAGCCAAGGAGCCGGGGGGAGAGGCAATCAGCCCCAGCATTTT.

Ten or more counts support this clonotype. This chain connects TRBV7-2 to TRBJ1-2; 12 bases map to TRBD1. The trim removed 2 bases at V and 7 bases at J, leaving 5 bases unmatched. The CDR3 spans 15 residues. Germline-derived CDR1 and CDR2 are SGHTA and FQGNSA. The DNA for the CDR3 is TGTGCCAGCAGCTTATTGGGACAGGGGGCGAGTGGCTACACCTTC. Encoded protein: CASSLLGQGASGYTF.

This clonotype has at least ten counts. The gene calls are TRBV7-9 and TRBJ1-2; no clear D. The CDR3 consists of 10 residues. CDR1 and CDR2 (germline): SEHNR, FQNEAQ (reference sequence). Trimming removed 5 bases from V and 5 bases from J, with 3 bases in between. The CDR3 DNA reads TGTGCCAGCAGCGGGTATGGCTACACCTTC. This sequence encodes CASSGYGYTF. Full variable domain (outside the CDR3, taken from reference TRBV7-9 and TRBJ1-2): DTGVSQNPRHKITKRGQNVTFRCDPISEHNRLYWYRQTLGQGPEFLTYFQNEAQLEKSRLLSDRFSAERPKGSFSTLEIQRTEQGDSAMYLCASSGYGYTFGSGTRLTVV.